This TCR beta chain was recovered during a study of CD8 T cells in ankylosing spondylitis. The study, taken as a whole, reports: Matched ankylosing spondylitis synovial fluid reportedly showed significant enrichment of disease-linked clones.

On this clonotype itself: Its antigen is still unknown.

MiXCR was run by TCRdb on the 5' RACE reads, yielding one entry per CDR3 protein. The data hold hundreds of thousands of distinct CDR3 sequences, with around a quarter observed a single time. The V segment lost 0 bases and the J segment 3 bases; nucleotides outside the gene matches: 3. CDR1 is DFQATT and CDR2 is SNEGSKA in the germline V gene (reference sequence). CDR3 length equals 14 residues. V usage is TRBV20-1 and J usage is TRBJ2-7; 9 bases fit TRBD1. Input material: blood, either unsorted or a sorted T cell fraction (not recorded which). The TCR was taken from a male donor with ankylosing spondylitis or in good health (not recorded which). The CDR3 loop reads CSARDTGGNYEQYF. For the CDR3, the DNA is TGCAGTGCTAGAGATACAGGGGGCAACTACGAGCAGTACTTC.